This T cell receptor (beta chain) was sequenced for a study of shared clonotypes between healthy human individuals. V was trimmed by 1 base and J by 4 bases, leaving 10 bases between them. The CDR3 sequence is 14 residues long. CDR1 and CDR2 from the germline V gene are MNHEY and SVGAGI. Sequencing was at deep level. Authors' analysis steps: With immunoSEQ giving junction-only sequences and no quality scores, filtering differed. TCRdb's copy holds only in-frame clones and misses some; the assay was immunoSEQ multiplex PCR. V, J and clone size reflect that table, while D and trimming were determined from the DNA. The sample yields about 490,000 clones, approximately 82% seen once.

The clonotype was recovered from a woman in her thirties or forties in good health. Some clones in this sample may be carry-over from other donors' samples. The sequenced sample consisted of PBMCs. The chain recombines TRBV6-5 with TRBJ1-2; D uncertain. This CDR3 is CASSYLAGLYGYTF. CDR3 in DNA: TGTGCCAGCAGTTACTTGGCAGGCCTCTATGGCTACACCTTC.